This T cell receptor (beta chain) was captured by sequencing in a study of beta chain features in type 1 diabetes. In regard to this clone: Its specificity is not known.

Expressed TCRB transcripts were sequenced after all isolated RNA was converted to cDNA. TCRdb's copy holds only in-frame clones and misses some; the assay was immunoSEQ multiplex PCR. This sample carries roughly 730,000 clones, under 15% of them seen once, and the ten largest clones take 0.02% to 0.025%. Whole-study findings and limits: TCRB CDR3s from Type 1 diabetes patients were moderately but significantly shorter in all four CD4+ subsets. TCRB repertoires of naive, central memory and Treg cells appeared more similar among patients than among healthy donors. Possible PCR preference for shorter templates applied equally to patients and controls.

After removal of 0 bases from V and 9 bases from J, the junction contained 8 bases not matched to a gene. The CDR3 length is 14 residues. CDR1 is SGDLS and CDR2 is YYNGEE in the germline V gene. Sequencing was done on a sample of naive CD4+ T cells from blood. The V gene is TRBV9, the J gene TRBJ1-1; the match to TRBD1 covers 7 bases. This receptor was obtained from a young man with type 1 diabetes. The CDR3: CASSVDVRQGKAFF. In DNA form, the CDR3 reads TGTGCCAGCAGCGTAGACGTTCGACAGGGTAAAGCTTTCTTT.